The next 18 T cell receptor beta chains were all read from a single sample in a study of control samples from healthy donors and cancer patients. Data came from immunoSEQ multiplex PCR; TCRdb stores just in-frame clones and leaves some out. The data show 6,000 to 8,500 clones, roughly 70% seen once. Specimen: formalin-fixed, paraffin-embedded tissue. The source is a male donor with melanoma.

The sample holds one count of this clone. The junction departs from the called germline gene at one end, perhaps through a read error. The V gene is TRBV20-1, the J gene TRBJ2-5, with D uncertain. Germline V gives CDR1 DFQATT, CDR2 SNEGSKA (reference sequence). This CDR3 has 11 amino acids. The DNA of the CDR3 is TGCAGTGCTGGAGAATTGGAGACCCAGTACTTC. It encodes CSAGELETQYF.

This rearrangement joins TRBV11-3 to TRBJ2-7; 8 nucleotides agree with TRBD1. Germline V gene data show CDR1 as SGHNT and CDR2 as YENEEA. There are 15 residues in the CDR3. With V trimmed by 5 bases and J by 2 bases, 8 bases remained unmatched. The CDR3 is CASSRRGTGPYEQYF. The CDR3 bases are TGTGCCAGCAGCCGACGCGGGACAGGTCCCTACGAGCAGTACTTC.

The rearrangement links TRBV11-2 to TRBJ2-6; 8 bases fit TRBD2. In germline, CDR1 is SGHAT, CDR2 FQNNGV. Unmatched junction bases numbered 6, after V lost 2 bases and J lost 0 bases. The CDR3 is 18 residues long. This CDR3 reads CASSLSSSGGSGANVLTF. The DNA of the CDR3 is TGTGCCAGCAGCTTATCTTCGAGCGGGGGCTCTGGGGCCAACGTCCTGACTTTC.

The V and J genes are TRBV2 and TRBJ2-1; maybe TRBD1 (5 bases). Germline CDR1 reads SNHLY; CDR2 reads FYNNEI. V was shortened by 4 bases and J by 3 bases, with 13 bases between the two germline ends. The CDR3 spans 15 residues. CDR3 sequence (DNA): TGTGCCAGCAGTGCGGTTTTGGGGCGCTACAATGAGCAGTTCTTC. It is translated as CASSAVLGRYNEQFF. Combining the CDR3 with reference TRBV2 and TRBJ2-1 gives the whole variable domain EPEVTQTPSHQVTQMGQEVILRCVPISNHLYFYWYRQILGQKVEFLVSFYNNEISEKSEIFDDQFSVERPDGSNFTLKIRSTKLEDSAMYFCASSAVLGRYNEQFFGPGTRLTVL.

J is TRBJ1-1 and V is TRBV4-1; possible D gene TRBD1, 5 bases. Germline lookup yields CDR1 MGHRA and CDR2 YSYEKL. V gave up 0 bases and J gave up 6 bases, with 11 bases separating them. The CDR3 is 14 amino acids. The CDR3, as DNA: TGCGCCAGCAGCCAAGATCAGGGTTTGGCTGAAGCTTTCTTT. It specifies CASSQDQGLAEAFF.

The rearrangement joins TRBV12-3 or TRBV12-4 to TRBJ2-1; TRBD1 is a possible D gene (5 bases). The V gene lost 1 base and the J gene lost 7 bases, with 8 bases spanning the gap. The CDR3 has 13 residues. CDR3 sequence (DNA): TGTGCCAGCAGTTTAGGGTCAGGGAATGAGCAGTTCTTC. The encoded protein is CASSLGSGNEQFF.

This sequence joins TRBV6-2 or TRBV6-3 and TRBJ1-5, with D unresolved. V was trimmed by 2 bases and J by 6 bases, leaving 2 bases between them. CDR3 length: 11 amino acids. In germline, CDR1 is MNHEY, CDR2 SVGEGT. For the CDR3, the DNA is TGTGCCAGCAGTTACCCTCAGCCCCAGCATTTT. It yields the protein CASSYPQPQHF.

V and J are TRBV19 and TRBJ2-7; D is perhaps TRBD1 (7 bases). CDR1 and CDR2 from the germline V gene are LNHDA and SQIVND (reference sequence). Trimming left V 8 bases short and J 5 bases short, with 28 bases between. This CDR3 is 17 amino acids long. CDR3 amino acids: CASSQGWGGGGVDEQYF. CDR3 sequence (DNA): TGTGCCAGTTCCCAGGGCTGGGGCGGAGGGGGCGTCGACGAGCAGTACTTC.

The chain links TRBV19 to TRBJ2-6, with D possibly matching TRBD1 (6 bases). The ends were cut back, 2 bases at V and 2 bases at J, with 10 bases in the middle. Germline CDR1 reads LNHDA; CDR2 reads SQIVND (reference sequence). The CDR3 loop spans 16 amino acids. CDR3: CASSILQGPGANVLTF. As DNA, the CDR3 is TGTGCCAGTAGTATACTACAGGGACCTGGGGCCAACGTCCTGACTTTC.

The chain employs TRBV9 and TRBJ2-7, with TRBD2 identical over 7 bases. V lost 2 bases and J lost 2; bases outside the gene matches: 7. CDR1 SGDLS and CDR2 YYNGEE come from the germline V gene. This CDR3 is built from 15 residues. Written as DNA, the CDR3 is TGTGCCAGCAGCGTTGGGACTACCCCGGCCTACGAGCAGTACTTC. Its translation is CASSVGTTPAYEQYF.

V and J are TRBV28 and TRBJ1-4; a weak D match, TRBD1 (5 bases). Between the trimmed V and J ends, which lost 7 bases and 5 bases, there was a span of 14 bases. CDR3 length: 14 residues. CDR1 MDHEN and CDR2 SYDVKM come from the germline V gene. CDR3 bases: TGTGCCAGCATCCCCCGGGGCAGAAATGAAAAACTGTTTTTT. This sequence encodes CASIPRGRNEKLFF.

The CDR3 nucleotides are TGTGCCAGCAGCAGAGGGACAGGGCCCCGTCGGGGCACCGGGGAGCTGTTTTTT. This gives the protein CASSRGTGPRRGTGELFF. The chain is built from TRBV11-2 and TRBJ2-2; 9 bases align to TRBD1. V shed 5 bases and J 4 bases; nucleotides not matched to a gene: 14. Germline CDR1 reads SGHAT; CDR2 reads FQNNGV. The CDR3 contains 18 residues.

The rearrangement uses TRBV19 and TRBJ2-7; D may be TRBD1 or TRBD2 (6 bases each). There are 14 residues in the CDR3. Germline lookup yields CDR1 LNHDA and CDR2 SQIVND (reference sequence). Trimming took off 3 bases at V and 6 bases at J, with 15 bases between the two ends. CDR3 coding DNA: TGTGCCAGTAGTATGTTCGGGGGCGCGATCGAGCAGTACTTC. It specifies CASSMFGGAIEQYF.

This clone was seen just once. The chain carries TRBV4-3 and TRBJ2-2; D might be TRBD1 or TRBD2, each matching 6 bases. The ends were cut back, 1 base at V and 2 bases at J, with 20 bases in the middle. Germline values: CDR1 LGHNA, CDR2 YSLEER. The CDR3 has 19 amino acids. The CDR3 here is CASSQGLARGGRNTGELFF. In DNA, the CDR3 is TGCGCCAGCAGCCAAGGGTTGGCCAGGGGAGGACGAAACACCGGGGAGCTGTTTTTT.

The chain uses TRBV4-1 and TRBJ1-5; 12 bases line up with TRBD1. The CDR3 loop spans 19 amino acids. With 4 bases clipped from V and 1 base from J, the junction kept 11 bases outside the gene matches. Germline loops: CDR1 MGHRA, CDR2 YSYEKL. CDR3 bases: TGCGCCAGCAGCCCCACGCCGGGACAGGGGGCGCGGAGCAATCAGCCCCAGCATTTT. Translated, it gives CASSPTPGQGARSNQPQHF.

A few counts support this clone. The V gene is TRBV4-3, the J gene TRBJ1-5, with D possibly being TRBD1 (5 bases). V gave up 0 bases and J gave up 6 bases, with 12 bases separating them. The CDR3 sequence is 15 residues long. Germline lookup yields CDR1 LGHNA and CDR2 YSLEER. The CDR3 here is CASSQEEGVFQPQHF. The CDR3 coding sequence is TGCGCCAGCAGCCAAGAAGAAGGGGTATTTCAGCCCCAGCATTTT.

The chain recombines TRBV19 with TRBJ1-4, with a tentative D call TRBD1 (5 bases). V dropped 3 bases and J dropped 6 bases, with 14 bases sitting between them. Germline-derived CDR1 and CDR2 are LNHDA and SQIVND (reference sequence). The CDR3 extends over 15 amino acids. The CDR3 is CASSIGRQGYEKLFF. CDR3 DNA: TGTGCCAGTAGTATCGGCCGGCAGGGATATGAAAAACTGTTTTTT.

This chain links TRBV7-7 with TRBJ2-1; the D is unclear. The germline CDR1 and CDR2 sequences are SSHAT and FNYEAQ (reference sequence). This CDR3 is built from 12 residues. V was shortened by 1 base and J by 3 bases, with 1 base between the two germline ends. CDR3 in DNA: TGTGCCAGCAGCTTAGACTACAATGAGCAGTTCTTC. It specifies CASSLDYNEQFF.